This TCR beta chain was recovered during a study of CXCR3-negative and CXCR3-positive naive CD8 T cells. In preparing the TRB cDNA libraries, 5' RACE with UMI labels was used. From the 5' RACE reads, TCRdb lists one entry per CDR3 protein and no DNA. The sample spans some 60,000 distinct CDR3 sequences; the ten largest clones claim more than 0.45%. A word on this clonotype: No antigen is known for it.

Germline CDR1 is SGHVS and CDR2 is FQNEAQ. There are 15 residues in the CDR3. The study, taken as a whole, reports: TRB CDR3 hydrophobicity was greater in CXCR3-positive naive cells than in CXCR3-negative naive cells.

Sequenced: naive CXCR3+ CD8+ T cells from blood. Specified subset: CD45RO-CCR7+CD27+CD95- naive CD8+ T cells expressing CXCR3 (TNR3+). This clonotype was sampled from a human donor in good health. Some clones in this sample may be carry-over from other donors' samples. The rearrangement joins TRBV7-8 to TRBJ2-7; TCRdb designates TRBD1, a call that cannot be tested without DNA. The chain's CDR3 is CASSSTGGGFYEQYF.